The text below deals with one T cell receptor (beta chain). Antigen: not known. Deletions cut 0 bases from V and 5 bases from J, with 8 bases between. Germline V lookup: CDR1 SGHTA, CDR2 FQGTGA. The CDR3 spans 13 residues. The record originates from a study of blood T cells in healthy people across ages. PBMCs were isolated at a quantity of at least 6 million per sample. Then a second PCR, running about 6 to 12 cycles, was carried out with a sample-barcoded 5' primer and a J-beta primer mix. A minimum of 3 million CDR3-containing paired-end reads was obtained for each sample. MiXCR was run by TCRdb on the 5' RACE reads, yielding one entry per CDR3 protein. The repertoire has about 1,000,000 distinct CDR3 sequences, more than 35% of them found once; the top ten carry approximately 20%. Study observations and caveats: Both naive CD4+ cell counts and diversity were greater in long-lived donors than in aged donors.

The sample consisted of blood. This receptor was obtained from a woman aged 55 to 70 in good health. V gene TRBV7-3 combines with J gene TRBJ2-7, with D unresolved. The CDR3 DNA follows: TGTGCCAGCAGCTTAACGTTCAGTAACGAGCAGTACTTC. Its translation is CASSLTFSNEQYF.